This TCR beta chain was captured by sequencing in a study of cytomegalovirus exposure and HLA in healthy donors. Overall study findings and caveats: Earlier analysis yielded a pattern in which most TCR beta V segments were productive about 90% or about 30% of the time.

Trimming shortened V by 4 bases and J by 0 bases, and 19 bases separated the two germline ends. The germline gives CDR1 SGHRS, CDR2 YFSETQ. This CDR3 spans 18 amino acids. PCR used 60 Vbeta primers and 13 Jbeta primers. How the authors handled the data: About 10 million shared chains were among the approximately 82 million unique TCR beta chains that a later analysis counted. The data were produced by immunoSEQ multiplex PCR, yet TCRdb's version contains in-frame clones alone and is incomplete. D and trimming were read from the DNA, whereas the V and J calls and clone size are those reported in that table. Here the sample spans 100,000 to 150,000 clones, about 85% being singletons. About this clone itself: Its cognate antigen is unknown.

The sequenced material came from PBMCs. The chain joins TRBV5-1 to TRBJ1-4, with TRBD1 as a possible D gene (5 bases). This sequence originates from a man between 18 and 29 years old in good health and CMV-seropositive. The CDR3 loop is CASSRVNRTYATNEKLFF. For the CDR3, the DNA is TGCGCCAGCAGCCGCGTCAATCGGACATATGCAACTAATGAAAAACTGTTTTTT.